Presented here are 6 T cell receptor beta chains from one specimen sequenced in a study of blood T cell repertoires in COVID-19. Sequencing was performed with immunoSEQ multiplex PCR; in TCRdb, only in-frame clones are kept and a portion is missing. The profile shows approximately 110,000 clones, approximately 85% of them singletons. The sequencing input was peripheral blood. These receptors were obtained from an older woman with COVID-19, enrolled during active disease.

This chain links TRBV7-9 with TRBJ2-7, with D perhaps matching TRBD1 (5 bases). Per the germline V gene, CDR1 is SEHNR and CDR2 is FQNEAQ (reference sequence). This CDR3 is built from 13 residues. The V end lost 0 bases, the J end lost 6 bases, and 9 bases lay between the germline ends. CDR3: CASSLAQRGEQYF. CDR3 coding DNA: TGTGCCAGCAGCTTAGCGCAAAGGGGCGAGCAGTACTTC.

This clone was counted a single time. This chain joins TRBV3-1 (or the pseudogene TRBV3-2) and TRBJ2-7, with 10 nucleotides matching TRBD1. Trimming at V came to 3 bases and at J to 5 bases, leaving 7 bases not matched to a gene. Germline V gives CDR1 LGHDT, CDR2 YNNKEL (reference sequence). The CDR3 consists of 15 residues. CDR3 nucleotides: TGTGCCAGCAGCCAGCCGGGACAGGGGATCCACGAGCAGTACTTC. It encodes CASSQPGQGIHEQYF.

This sequence joins TRBV12-5 and TRBJ1-1; 11 positions match TRBD1. CDR1 LGHNT and CDR2 FRNRAP come from the germline V gene. CDR3 length equals 15 residues. V trimming: 4 bases; J trimming: 4 bases; junction bases outside the gene matches: 5. The CDR3 nucleotides are TGTGCTAGTGGTTCGGACAGGGGGCCAGGCACTGAAGCTTTCTTT. This translates into CASGSDRGPGTEAFF. Drawing the rest from reference TRBV12-5 and TRBJ1-1, the complete variable domain is DARVTQTPRHKVTEMGQEVTMRCQPILGHNTVFWYRQTMMQGLELLAYFRNRAPLDDSGMPKDRFSAEMPDATLATLKIQPSEPRDSAVYFCASGSDRGPGTEAFFGQGTRLTVV.

The V gene is TRBV6-4, the J gene TRBJ2-2, with D maybe TRBD2 (7 bases). V lost 5 bases and J lost 9, with 19 bases in between. The CDR3 extends over 15 amino acids. The V gene's germline CDR1 is MRHNA and CDR2 SNTAGT. The CDR3 region has the DNA TGTGCCAGCAGTCGCGGGGGCCCCTCCCCCCGGGAGCTGTTTTTT. Its protein is CASSRGGPSPRELFF.

The chain uses TRBV19 and TRBJ2-7; 11 nucleotides line up with TRBD2. Germline assignment: CDR1 LNHDA and CDR2 SQIVND (reference sequence). J lost 6 bases, V lost 5 bases, and 12 bases had no gene match. The CDR3 is 16 residues long. The CDR3 nucleotides are TGTGCCAGTAGTCCCCCTCCACTAGCGGGGGTTCCCGAGCAGTACTTC. Its protein product is CASSPPPLAGVPEQYF.

This clone was observed a handful of times. This chain connects TRBV9 to TRBJ1-6; D unresolved. Trimming shortened V by 4 bases and J by 8 bases, and 19 bases separated the two germline ends. CDR3 length: 16 amino acids. Germline CDR1 reads SGDLS; CDR2 reads YYNGEE. The CDR3 protein is CASSSRGGNRDSPLHF. CDR3 in DNA: TGTGCCAGCAGCTCCCGGGGAGGGAATCGGGATTCACCCCTCCACTTT.